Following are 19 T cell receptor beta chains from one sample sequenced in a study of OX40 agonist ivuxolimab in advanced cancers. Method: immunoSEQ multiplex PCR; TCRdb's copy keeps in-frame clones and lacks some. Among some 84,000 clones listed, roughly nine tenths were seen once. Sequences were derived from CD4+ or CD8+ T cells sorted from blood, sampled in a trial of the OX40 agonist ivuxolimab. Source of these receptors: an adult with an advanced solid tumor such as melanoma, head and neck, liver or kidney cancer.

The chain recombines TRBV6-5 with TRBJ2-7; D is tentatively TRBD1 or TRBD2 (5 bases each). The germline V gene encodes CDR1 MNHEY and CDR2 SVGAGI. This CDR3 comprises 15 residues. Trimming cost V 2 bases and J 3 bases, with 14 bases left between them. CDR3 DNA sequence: TGTGCCAGCAGTTACGGGGGAGAGGGGAGCTACGAGCAGTACTTC. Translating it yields CASSYGGEGSYEQYF.

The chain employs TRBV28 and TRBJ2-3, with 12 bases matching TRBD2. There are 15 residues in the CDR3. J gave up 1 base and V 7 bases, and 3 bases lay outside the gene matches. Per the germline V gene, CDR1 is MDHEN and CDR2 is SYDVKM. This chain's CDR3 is CASTRLAGGTDTQYF. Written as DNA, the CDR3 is TGTGCCAGCACCCGACTAGCGGGGGGCACAGATACGCAGTATTTT. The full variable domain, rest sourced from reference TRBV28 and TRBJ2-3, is DVKVTQSSRYLVKRTGEKVFLECVQDMDHENMFWYRQDPGLGLRLIYFSYDVKMKEKGDIPEGYSVSREKKERFSLILESASTNQTSMYLCASTRLAGGTDTQYFGPGTRLTVL.

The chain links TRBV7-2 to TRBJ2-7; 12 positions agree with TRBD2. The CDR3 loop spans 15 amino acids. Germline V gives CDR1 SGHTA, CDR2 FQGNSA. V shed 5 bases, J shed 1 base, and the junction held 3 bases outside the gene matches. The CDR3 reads CASSRGLAGSYEQYF. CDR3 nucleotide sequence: TGTGCCAGCAGCCGCGGACTAGCGGGATCCTACGAGCAGTACTTC.

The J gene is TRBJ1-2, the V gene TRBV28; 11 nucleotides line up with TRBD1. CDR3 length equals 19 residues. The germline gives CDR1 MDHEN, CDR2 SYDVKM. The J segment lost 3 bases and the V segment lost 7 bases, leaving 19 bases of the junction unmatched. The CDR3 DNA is TGTGCCAGCAATGTGTGGTGGAAAGGACAGGGGGCGGGAGACTATGGCTACACCTTC. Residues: CASNVWWKGQGAGDYGYTF.

The chain's CDR3 is CASSSRKGHTGELFF. In DNA, the CDR3 is TGTGCCAGCAGCTCCCGAAAGGGCCACACCGGGGAGCTGTTTTTT. The chain couples TRBV7-9 to TRBJ2-2; no reliable D call. Germline CDR1 reads SEHNR; CDR2 reads FQNEAQ (reference sequence). The length of the CDR3 is 15 residues. Trimming left V 4 bases short and J 3 bases short, with 12 bases between.

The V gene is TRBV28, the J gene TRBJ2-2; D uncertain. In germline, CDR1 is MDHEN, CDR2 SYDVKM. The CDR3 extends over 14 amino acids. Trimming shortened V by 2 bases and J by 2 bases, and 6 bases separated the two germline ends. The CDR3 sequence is CASSLVPNTGELFF. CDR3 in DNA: TGTGCCAGCAGTTTAGTGCCCAACACCGGGGAGCTGTTTTTT.

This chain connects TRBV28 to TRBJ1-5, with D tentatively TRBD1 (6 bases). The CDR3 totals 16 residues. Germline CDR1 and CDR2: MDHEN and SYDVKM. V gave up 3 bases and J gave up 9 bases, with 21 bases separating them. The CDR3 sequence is CASSLGGLRDPRPQHF. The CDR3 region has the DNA TGTGCCAGCAGTTTGGGGGGGCTTAGGGACCCCCGGCCCCAGCATTTT. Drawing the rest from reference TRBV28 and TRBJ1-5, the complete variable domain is DVKVTQSSRYLVKRTGEKVFLECVQDMDHENMFWYRQDPGLGLRLIYFSYDVKMKEKGDIPEGYSVSREKKERFSLILESASTNQTSMYLCASSLGGLRDPRPQHFGDGTRLSIL.

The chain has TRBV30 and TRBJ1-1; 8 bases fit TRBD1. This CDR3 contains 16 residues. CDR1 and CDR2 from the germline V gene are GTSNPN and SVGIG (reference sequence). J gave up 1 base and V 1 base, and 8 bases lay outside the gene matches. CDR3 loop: CAWSGSETGANTEAFF. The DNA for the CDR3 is TGTGCCTGGAGTGGGTCGGAGACAGGGGCGAACACTGAAGCTTTCTTT.

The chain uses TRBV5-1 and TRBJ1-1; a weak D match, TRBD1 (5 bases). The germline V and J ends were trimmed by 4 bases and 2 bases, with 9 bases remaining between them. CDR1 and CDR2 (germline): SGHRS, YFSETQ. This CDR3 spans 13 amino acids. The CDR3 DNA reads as TGCGCCAGCAGCCCACAGGATAACACTGAAGCTTTCTTT. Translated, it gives CASSPQDNTEAFF.

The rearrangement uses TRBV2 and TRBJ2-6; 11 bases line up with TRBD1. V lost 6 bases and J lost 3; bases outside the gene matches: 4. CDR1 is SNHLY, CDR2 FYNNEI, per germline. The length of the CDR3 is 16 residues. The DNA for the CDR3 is TGTGCCAGCAGAGGACAGGGGGCAGGTGGGGCCAACGTCCTGACTTTC. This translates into CASRGQGAGGANVLTF.

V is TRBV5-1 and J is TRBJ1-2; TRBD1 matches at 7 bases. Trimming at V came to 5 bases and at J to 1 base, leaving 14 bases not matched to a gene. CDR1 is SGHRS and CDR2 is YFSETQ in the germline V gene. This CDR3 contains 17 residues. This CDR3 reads CASSLWTGPAVNYGYTF. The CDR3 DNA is TGCGCCAGCAGTTTATGGACAGGCCCGGCCGTTAACTATGGCTACACCTTC.

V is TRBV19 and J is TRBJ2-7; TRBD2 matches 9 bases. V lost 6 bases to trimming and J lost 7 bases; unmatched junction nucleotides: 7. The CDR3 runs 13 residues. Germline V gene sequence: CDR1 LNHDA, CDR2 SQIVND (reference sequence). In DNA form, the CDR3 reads TGTGCCAGTAGGGTTAGCGGGAGTCGAGAGCAGTACTTC. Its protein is CASRVSGSREQYF. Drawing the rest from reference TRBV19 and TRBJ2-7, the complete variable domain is DGGITQSPKYLFRKEGQNVTLSCEQNLNHDAMYWYRQDPGQGLRLIYYSQIVNDFQKGDIAEGYSVSREKKESFPLTVTSAQKNPTAFYLCASRVSGSREQYFGPGTRLTVT.

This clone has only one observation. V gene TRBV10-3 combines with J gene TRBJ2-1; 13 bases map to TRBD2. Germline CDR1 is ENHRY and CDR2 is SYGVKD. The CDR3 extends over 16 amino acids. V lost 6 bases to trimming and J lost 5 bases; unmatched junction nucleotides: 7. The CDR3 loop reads CAIRGPGLAGNNEQFF. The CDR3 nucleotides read TGTGCCATCAGGGGACCGGGACTAGCGGGGAACAATGAGCAGTTCTTC.

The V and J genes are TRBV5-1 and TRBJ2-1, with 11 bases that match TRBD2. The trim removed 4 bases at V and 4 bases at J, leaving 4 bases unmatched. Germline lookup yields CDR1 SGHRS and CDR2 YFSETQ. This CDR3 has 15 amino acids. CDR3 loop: CASSLSGGDYNEQFF. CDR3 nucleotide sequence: TGCGCCAGCAGCCTTAGCGGGGGGGATTACAATGAGCAGTTCTTC.

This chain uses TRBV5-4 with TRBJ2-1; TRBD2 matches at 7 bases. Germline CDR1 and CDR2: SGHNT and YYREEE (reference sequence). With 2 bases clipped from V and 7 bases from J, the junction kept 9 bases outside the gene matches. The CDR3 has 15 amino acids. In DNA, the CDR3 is TGTGCCAGCAGCTTTAGGACTTCGGGGGGAAATGAGCAGTTCTTC. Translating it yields CASSFRTSGGNEQFF. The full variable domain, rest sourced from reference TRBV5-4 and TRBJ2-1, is ETGVTQSPTHLIKTRGQQVTLRCSSQSGHNTVSWYQQALGQGPQFIFQYYREEENGRGNFPPRFSGLQFPNYSSELNVNALELDDSALYLCASSFRTSGGNEQFFGPGTRLTVL.

In DNA, the CDR3 is TGTGCCAGCAGTCCGGAGGGACAGTTGACTTACAATGAGCAGTTCTTC. Encoded protein: CASSPEGQLTYNEQFF. J is TRBJ2-1 and V is TRBV4-2; weak D call: TRBD1 (7 bases). CDR3 length: 16 residues. V was shortened by 6 bases and J by 4 bases, with 19 bases between the two germline ends. The V gene's germline CDR1 is LGHNA and CDR2 YNFKEQ.

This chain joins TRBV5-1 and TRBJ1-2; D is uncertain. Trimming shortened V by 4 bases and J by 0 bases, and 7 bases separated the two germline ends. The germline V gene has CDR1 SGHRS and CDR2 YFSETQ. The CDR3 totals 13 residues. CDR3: CASSNAANYGYTF. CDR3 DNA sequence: TGCGCCAGCAGCAACGCAGCTAACTATGGCTACACCTTC.

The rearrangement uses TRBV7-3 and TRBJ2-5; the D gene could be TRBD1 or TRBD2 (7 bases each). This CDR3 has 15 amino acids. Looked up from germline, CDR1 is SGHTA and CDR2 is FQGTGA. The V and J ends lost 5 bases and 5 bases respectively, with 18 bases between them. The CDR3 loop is CASSQRQGGMETQYF. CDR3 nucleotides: TGTGCCAGCAGCCAGAGACAGGGAGGGATGGAGACCCAGTACTTC.

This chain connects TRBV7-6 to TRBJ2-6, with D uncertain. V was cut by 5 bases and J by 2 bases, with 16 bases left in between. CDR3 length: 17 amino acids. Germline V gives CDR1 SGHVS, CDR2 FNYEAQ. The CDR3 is CASSPTFTNAGANVLTF. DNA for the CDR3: TGTGCCAGCAGCCCCACATTTACTAACGCTGGGGCCAACGTCCTGACTTTC.